Detailed here is one T cell receptor (beta chain). The record originates from a study of blood T cell repertoires in COVID-19. Study-wide context: Samples representing acute and convalescent COVID-19 were sourced from the United States, Italy and Spain.

Data came from immunoSEQ multiplex PCR; TCRdb stores just in-frame clones and leaves some out. The sample includes some 250,000 clones, under 90% of them seen just once. The germline V and J ends were trimmed by 2 bases and 1 base, with 6 bases remaining between them. The CDR3 totals 15 residues. Germline assignment: CDR1 SGHTA and CDR2 FQGTGA. The sample taken for sequencing was peripheral blood. The chain recombines TRBV7-3 with TRBJ2-6, with D possibly TRBD2 on 5 matching bases. This TCR was sampled from a woman aged 55-70 years with active or convalescent COVID-19. DNA of the CDR3: TGTGCCAGCAGCTTACTAGCATCTGGGGCCAACGTCCTGACTTTC. Its protein is CASSLLASGANVLTF.